These 16 T cell receptor beta chains originate from one sample sequenced in a study of blood T cell repertoires in COVID-19. The table came from immunoSEQ multiplex PCR; TCRdb's copy has only in-frame clones and leaves some out. The profile covers a few hundred thousand clones, with 82% appearing a single time and 14% to 15% taken by the ten largest. Sequenced: PBMCs or T cells enriched from blood (not recorded which). The receptors shown here come from a man aged 35-49 years who had recovered from COVID-19.

In this sample, this clone turned up a few times. J is TRBJ1-2 and V is TRBV3-1 (or the pseudogene TRBV3-2), with D possibly TRBD1 on 5 matching bases. The CDR3 sequence is 13 residues long. The germline CDR1 and CDR2 sequences are LGHDT and YNNKEL (reference sequence). V lost 3 bases and J 6 bases, leaving 11 bases between the germline ends. CDR3 residues: CASSHQGEDGYTF. CDR3 sequence (DNA): TGTGCCAGCAGCCACCAGGGTGAGGATGGCTACACCTTC.

This clone came up a few times. The chain uses TRBV5-1 and TRBJ2-7; D remains ambiguous. V was trimmed by 4 bases and J by 3 bases, leaving 11 bases between them. Germline V CDR1 and CDR2: SGHRS, YFSETQ. This CDR3 is 13 amino acids long. The DNA for the CDR3 is TGCGCCAGCAGCGGAAACAGAATCTACGAGCAGTACTTC. Amino acids: CASSGNRIYEQYF. The full variable domain, completed using reference TRBV5-1 and TRBJ2-7, is KAGVTQTPRYLIKTRGQQVTLSCSPISGHRSVSWYQQTPGQGLQFLFEYFSETQRNKGNFPGRFSGRQFSNSRSEMNVSTLELGDSALYLCASSGNRIYEQYFGPGTRLTVT.

The rearrangement uses TRBV2 and TRBJ1-2, with D perhaps TRBD1 (5 bases). The CDR3 contains 12 residues. V dropped 5 bases and J dropped 2 bases, with 6 bases sitting between them. Germline-derived CDR1 and CDR2 are SNHLY and FYNNEI. Here the CDR3 DNA reads TGTGCCAGCAGTTCAGGGAACTATGGCTACACCTTC. Protein product: CASSSGNYGYTF.

The rearrangement uses TRBV27 and TRBJ2-2, with 8 bases that match TRBD2. This CDR3 spans 16 amino acids. Germline V gives CDR1 MNHEY, CDR2 SMNVEV (reference sequence). J lost 7 bases, V lost 0 bases, and 7 bases had no gene match. Here the CDR3 DNA reads TGTGCCAGCAGTTTATCGGTAGCGGGATTAGGCGGGGAGCTGTTTTTT. This gives the protein CASSLSVAGLGGELFF.

The chain employs TRBV5-1 and TRBJ2-2; perhaps TRBD1 as D (6 bases). This CDR3 comprises 16 residues. V was pared by 2 bases and J by 2 bases, with 13 bases between. CDR1 SGHRS and CDR2 YFSETQ come from the germline V gene. The CDR3 DNA follows: TGCGCCAGCAGCTTTAGGGGGACGCTAAACACCGGGGAGCTGTTTTTT. The encoded protein is CASSFRGTLNTGELFF.

The chain uses TRBV6-2 or TRBV6-3 and TRBJ1-2; 10 bases map to TRBD1. Trimming removed 3 bases from V and 7 bases from J; junction bases left unmatched: 8. Germline assignment: CDR1 MNHEY and CDR2 SVGEGT. The CDR3 is 15 residues long. In nucleotides, the CDR3 is TGTGCCAGCAGTTATCCGGGACAGGGGTTCCTTGGCTACACCTTC. Its translation is CASSYPGQGFLGYTF.

The chain combines TRBV9 with TRBJ2-5; TRBD1 aligns across 7 bases. This CDR3 contains 17 residues. CDR1 and CDR2 from the germline V gene are SGDLS and YYNGEE. With 4 bases clipped from V and 1 base from J, the junction kept 13 bases outside the gene matches. The CDR3 DNA reads as TGTGCCAGCAGCCCCTCCCCAAACAGGGGCGTCCAAGAGACCCAGTACTTC. This encodes CASSPSPNRGVQETQYF.

V gene TRBV14 combines with J gene TRBJ2-7; TRBD2 might be the D (5 bases). CDR3 length equals 13 residues. V was trimmed by 8 bases and J by 0 bases, leaving 11 bases between them. Germline V gene lookup returns CDR1 SGHDN and CDR2 FVKESK. The CDR3 sequence is CASRRADSYEQYF. DNA of the CDR3: TGTGCCAGCCGTCGAGCGGACTCCTACGAGCAGTACTTC.

Comment on this clone: Germline and junction disagree at one end, which may indicate a read error. This chain links TRBV10-1 with TRBJ2-1, with 7 bases lining up with TRBD2. The CDR3 runs 16 residues. Germline values: CDR1 WNHNN, CDR2 SYGVQD (reference sequence). Here the CDR3 DNA reads TGCGCCAGCATTGAGACCGGACTAGACGGCTACAATGAGCAGTTCTTC. Residues: CASIETGLDGYNEQFF.

The chain links TRBV28 to TRBJ1-2; perhaps TRBD1 as D (6 bases). Germline V lookup: CDR1 MDHEN, CDR2 SYDVKM. This CDR3 spans 13 amino acids. DNA for the CDR3: TGTGCTTCAACCAGGGGAAAAGGGGATGGCTACACCTTC. Protein sequence: CASTRGKGDGYTF.

The chain joins TRBV9 to TRBJ2-2, with D perhaps TRBD1 (5 bases). V was trimmed by 4 bases and J by 2 bases, leaving 12 bases between them. CDR3 size: 15 residues. CDR1 and CDR2 (germline): SGDLS, YYNGEE. The CDR3 loop reads CASSPVGVNTGELFF. Written as DNA, the CDR3 is TGTGCCAGCAGCCCCGTAGGGGTAAACACCGGGGAGCTGTTTTTT.

This chain uses TRBV5-6 with TRBJ2-3; 9 positions match TRBD2. V dropped 1 base and J dropped 8; count of bases not matched to a gene: 8. This CDR3 contains 15 residues. Germline lookup yields CDR1 SGHDT and CDR2 YYEEEE. CDR3 sequence (DNA): TGTGCCAGCAGCTTGATGTCTAGCGGGGCGGGTACGCAGTATTTT. Protein: CASSLMSSGAGTQYF.

J is TRBJ1-3 and V is TRBV5-1; TRBD1 matches 7 bases. V was pared by 0 bases and J by 3 bases, with 0 bases of the junction left unmatched. The length of the CDR3 is 14 residues. The germline V gene encodes CDR1 SGHRS and CDR2 YFSETQ. The CDR3 nucleotides read TGCGCCAGCAGCTTGGCAGGGGGTGGAAACACCATATATTTT. Residues: CASSLAGGGNTIYF.

This clone was seen a single time. The chain employs TRBV7-2 and TRBJ2-3; 10 positions match TRBD2. Germline CDR1 SGHTA, CDR2 FQGNSA. The CDR3 extends over 15 amino acids. J lost 3 bases, V lost 3 bases, and 3 bases had no gene match. In nucleotides, the CDR3 is TGTGCCAGCAGCTTGAAGCGGGGGGGAACAGATACGCAGTATTTT. Protein: CASSLKRGGTDTQYF.

The chain carries TRBV6-5 and TRBJ1-4; TRBD1 might be the D (5 bases). The germline V gene encodes CDR1 MNHEY and CDR2 SVGAGI. V lost 5 bases to trimming and J lost 7 bases, with 11 bases between them. This CDR3 region has 13 residues. This CDR3 reads CASSPREIEKLFF. Here the CDR3 DNA reads TGTGCCAGCAGTCCCAGGGAAATTGAAAAACTGTTTTTT.

The CDR3: CASSLTGGGGELFF. For the CDR3, the DNA is TGCGCCAGCAGCCTAACAGGGGGCGGAGGGGAGCTGTTTTTT. This chain uses TRBV5-1 with TRBJ2-2; 9 positions match TRBD1. Trimming took 4 bases from V and 8 from J; bases not matched to a gene: 6. The CDR3 consists of 14 residues. Germline V gene data show CDR1 as SGHRS and CDR2 as YFSETQ.